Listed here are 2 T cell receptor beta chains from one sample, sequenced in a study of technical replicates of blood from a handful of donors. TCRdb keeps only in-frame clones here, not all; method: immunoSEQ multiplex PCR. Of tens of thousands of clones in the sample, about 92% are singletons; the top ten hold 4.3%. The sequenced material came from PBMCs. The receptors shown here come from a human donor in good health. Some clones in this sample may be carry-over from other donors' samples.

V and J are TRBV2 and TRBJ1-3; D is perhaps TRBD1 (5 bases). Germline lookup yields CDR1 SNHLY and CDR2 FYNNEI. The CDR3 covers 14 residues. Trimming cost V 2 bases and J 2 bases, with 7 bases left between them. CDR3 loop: CASSEQGTGNTIYF. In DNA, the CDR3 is TGTGCCAGCAGTGAACAGGGAACTGGAAACACCATATATTTT.

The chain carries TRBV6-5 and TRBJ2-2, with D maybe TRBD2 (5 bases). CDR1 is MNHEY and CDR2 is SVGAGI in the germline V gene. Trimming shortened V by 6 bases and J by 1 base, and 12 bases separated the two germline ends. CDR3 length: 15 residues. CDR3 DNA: TGTGCCAGCAGGCAGCCCCGGGGGAACACCGGGGAGCTGTTTTTT. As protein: CASRQPRGNTGELFF.